The source of this T cell receptor (beta chain) is a study of T-cell reconstitution after alpha-beta-depleted transplantation in children. Study observations and caveats: As was reported, about two months after transplant, alpha-beta T cells came from several hundred expanded graft clones. Among T cells one year after transplant, newly produced cells accounted for most counts and diversity. Surviving recipient T cells and thymic progenitors accounted for the high day-60 TCRbeta diversity observed in some patients.

Unique molecular identifiers tagged the TCRbeta library. TCRdb itself ran the PCR reads through MiXCR, one entry per CDR3 protein. The sample holds about 590,000 distinct CDR3 sequences, 13% seen once. Regarding this clonotype: The target antigen is unknown.

CDR1 is SGHRS, CDR2 YFSETQ, per germline. With 4 bases clipped from V and 3 bases from J, the junction kept 22 bases outside the gene matches. This CDR3 is 19 amino acids long. This specimen consisted of PBMCs, mostly from graft donor cells, obtained 360 days after TCRalphabeta/CD19-depleted stem cell transplant. J is TRBJ2-7 and V is TRBV5-1; TRBD2 aligns across 7 bases. The clonotype was recovered from a male patient younger than 18 who had a stem cell transplant for acute myeloid leukemia, so the T cells may come from the graft donor. CDR3 residues: CASSATQSATVSGNYEQYF. For the CDR3, the DNA is TGCGCCAGCAGCGCAACACAGTCGGCGACAGTCAGCGGGAACTACGAGCAGTACTTC.